The clone carrying this T cell receptor beta chain was recorded only once. What it binds is not known. The sample belongs to a study of breast tumors, draining lymph nodes, adjacent tissues. Findings and limits, study-wide: Tumor repertoires ranked between lymph nodes and nontumor tissue in diversity, with V and J gene preferences. Data only fit, rather than demonstrated, lymph node origin of most tumor T cells. Tumor and nontumor repertoires were significantly more similar in luminal-like than in basal-like breast cancer. Most tumor T cells seemingly derive from lymph node, then expand in tumor.

The V segment lost 6 bases and the J segment 12 bases; nucleotides outside the gene matches: 20. The germline V gene encodes CDR1 DFQATT and CDR2 SNEGSKA (reference sequence). The CDR3 is made up of 16 amino acids. Using its own MiXCR run on the multiplex PCR reads, TCRdb lists one record per CDR3 protein. Of 190,000 or so distinct CDR3 sequences in the sample, around 29% were seen once. The lymph nodes were axillary draining lymph nodes from breast cancer patients. The specimen sequenced was axillary lymph node tissue. This receptor was taken from a female donor with breast cancer. Some clones in this sample may be carry-over from other donors' samples. This chain links TRBV20-1 with TRBJ2-6; TRBD1 matches at 7 bases. The CDR3 protein is CSAKGGSSFSSGVLTF. The CDR3 nucleotides read TGCAGTGCAAAAGGGGGCTCATCCTTTTCTTCGGGCGTCCTGACTTTC.